The 5 T cell receptor beta chains below were found in one sample sequenced in a study of neurological immune-mediated disorders. TCRdb re-derived calls from the 5' RACE reads in MiXCR, one entry per CDR3 protein. Found here are about 50,000 distinct CDR3 sequences, about 3.7% of them singletons; the top ten hold approximately 5.8%. Sequenced input: PBMCs. The receptors come from a man aged 35 to 55 with multiple sclerosis.

This clonotype was observed at least ten times. The rearrangement joins TRBV29-1 to TRBJ1-2, with unresolved D. The germline V gene encodes CDR1 SQVTM and CDR2 ANQGSEA. Trimming removed 2 bases from V and 7 bases from J, with 17 bases in between. The CDR3 consists of 14 residues. The CDR3 sequence: CSVELSYRAGGYTF. The CDR3 DNA reads as TGCAGCGTTGAACTATCCTATAGGGCGGGTGGCTACACCTTC.

This clonotype has ten or more counts. The rearrangement links TRBV7-6 to TRBJ2-7; 7 bases line up with TRBD1. Germline values: CDR1 SGHVS, CDR2 FNYEAQ. The CDR3 loop spans 16 amino acids. Trimming took 4 bases from V and 4 from J; bases not matched to a gene: 13. In DNA, the CDR3 is TGTGCCAGCAGCTCCCGGAGCGGACAGGCGACATACGAGCAGTACTTC. Translated, it gives CASSSRSGQATYEQYF. The full variable domain, rest sourced from reference TRBV7-6 and TRBJ2-7, is GAGVSQSPRYKVTKRGQDVALRCDPISGHVSLYWYRQALGQGPEFLTYFNYEAQQDKSGLPNDRFSAERPEGSISTLTIQRTEQRDSAMYRCASSSRSGQATYEQYFGPGTRLTVT.

Only a few counts were recorded for this clonotype. This chain joins TRBV10-2 and TRBJ2-3; D gene ambiguous. There are 14 residues in the CDR3. V was clipped by 5 bases and J by 0 bases, with 9 bases between them. CDR1 is WSHSY and CDR2 is SAAADI in the germline V gene. In DNA form, the CDR3 reads TGCGCCAGCAGTTATTCGTCGAGCACAGATACGCAGTATTTT. Residues: CASSYSSSTDTQYF.

In its sample, this clonotype was seen many times. The J gene is TRBJ1-1, the V gene TRBV7-6; D may be TRBD1 (6 bases). Per the germline V gene, CDR1 is SGHVS and CDR2 is FNYEAQ. V was trimmed by 4 bases and J by 10 bases, leaving 28 bases between them. This CDR3 is built from 17 residues. The CDR3: CASSSQLRWDTRGGAFF. The CDR3 bases are TGTGCCAGCAGCTCCCAGCTTAGATGGGACACTCGAGGTGGAGCTTTCTTT.

This clonotype was counted ten times or more. V is TRBV5-1 and J is TRBJ2-5; 8 bases agree with TRBD1. The CDR3 has 15 residues. Germline assignment: CDR1 SGHRS and CDR2 YFSETQ. V dropped 3 bases and J dropped 1; count of bases not matched to a gene: 5. The CDR3 nucleotides read TGCGCCAGCAGCTGGAACAGGGGGTCCCAAGAGACCCAGTACTTC. As protein: CASSWNRGSQETQYF.